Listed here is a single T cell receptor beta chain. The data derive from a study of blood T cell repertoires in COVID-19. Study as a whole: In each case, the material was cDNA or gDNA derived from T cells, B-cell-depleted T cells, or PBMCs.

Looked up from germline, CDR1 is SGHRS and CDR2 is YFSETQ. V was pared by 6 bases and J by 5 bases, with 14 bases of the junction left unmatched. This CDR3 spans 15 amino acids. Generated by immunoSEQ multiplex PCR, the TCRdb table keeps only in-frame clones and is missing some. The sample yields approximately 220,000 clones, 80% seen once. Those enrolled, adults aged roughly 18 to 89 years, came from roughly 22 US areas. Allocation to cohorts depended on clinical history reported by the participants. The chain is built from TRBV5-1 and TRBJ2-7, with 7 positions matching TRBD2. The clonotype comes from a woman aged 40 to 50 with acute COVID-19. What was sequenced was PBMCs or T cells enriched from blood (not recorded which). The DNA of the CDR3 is TGCGCCAGCACGGGCAGAGCGGGGCTCGGAGACGAGCAGTACTTC. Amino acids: CASTGRAGLGDEQYF.